These 21 T cell receptor beta chains were all obtained from the same sample, sequenced in a study of blood T cell repertoires in COVID-19. Data came from immunoSEQ multiplex PCR; TCRdb stores just in-frame clones and leaves some out. The sample holds 150,000 to 200,000 clones; 86% are singletons and the top ten take less than 25%. The sample was peripheral blood. The receptor source for this set is a man aged 65 to 85 with active or convalescent COVID-19.

V and J are TRBV28 and TRBJ1-2; the D gene is possibly TRBD1 (5 bases). This CDR3 has 14 amino acids. V was trimmed by 6 bases and J by 7 bases, leaving 18 bases between them. The germline CDR1 and CDR2 sequences are MDHEN and SYDVKM. CDR3 in amino acids: CASSPGGVGSGYTF. The DNA for the CDR3 is TGTGCCAGCAGCCCGGGGGGGGTGGGAAGTGGCTACACCTTC.

The chain carries TRBV4-1 and TRBJ1-1, with 7 positions matching TRBD1. Looked up from germline, CDR1 is MGHRA and CDR2 is YSYEKL. CDR3 size: 15 residues. V was pared by 6 bases and J by 1 base, with 8 bases of the junction left unmatched. CDR3 DNA sequence: TGCGCCAGCAGTTCTACAGGGGTGGAGAACACTGAAGCTTTCTTT. Translated, it gives CASSSTGVENTEAFF.

The chain combines TRBV4-1 with TRBJ2-1; TRBD2 matches 13 bases. The CDR3 extends over 14 amino acids. In germline, CDR1 is MGHRA, CDR2 YSYEKL. The trim removed 7 bases at V and 6 bases at J, leaving 3 bases unmatched. CDR3 DNA sequence: TGCGCCAGCACCGGACTAGCGGGAGTCAATGAGCAGTTCTTC. Translated, it gives CASTGLAGVNEQFF.

The V call is TRBV11-2, the J call TRBJ1-1, with 7 bases that match TRBD1. Germline assignment: CDR1 SGHAT and CDR2 FQNNGV. CDR3 length: 13 residues. With V trimmed by 3 bases and J by 5 bases, 3 bases remained unmatched. This CDR3 reads CASSFYRGTEAFF. CDR3 coding DNA: TGTGCCAGCAGCTTTTACAGGGGTACTGAAGCTTTCTTT.

The V gene is TRBV15, the J gene TRBJ1-1, with 9 bases identical to TRBD1. The CDR3 contains 14 residues. Germline V gene data show CDR1 as LNHNV and CDR2 as YYDKDF (reference sequence). The V gene end was trimmed by 3 bases and the J gene end by 4 bases; junction bases not matched to a gene: 3. The CDR3 DNA sequence: TGTGCCACCAGCAGGCTGACAGGGGGCACTGAAGCTTTCTTT. It translates to CATSRLTGGTEAFF.

The chain links TRBV5-4 to TRBJ1-4, with a possible D match to TRBD1 (5 bases). Trimming left V 4 bases short and J 1 base short, with 8 bases between. The CDR3 has 14 residues. Germline V gene data show CDR1 as SGHNT and CDR2 as YYREEE (reference sequence). In DNA, the CDR3 is TGTGCCAGCAGCAAACAGGAAACTAATGAAAAACTGTTTTTT. Its protein product is CASSKQETNEKLFF.

The chain joins TRBV2 to TRBJ1-3; TRBD1 might be the D (6 bases). Germline lookup yields CDR1 SNHLY and CDR2 FYNNEI. This CDR3 contains 16 residues. V was clipped by 6 bases and J by 6 bases, with 21 bases between them. The CDR3 spells CASSPPGQRKLNTIYF. CDR3 nucleotides: TGTGCCAGCAGCCCCCCGGGACAAAGAAAGCTAAACACCATATATTTT.

The rearrangement uses TRBV19 and TRBJ1-5; TRBD1 agrees at 10 bases. This CDR3 has 15 residues. The V gene end was trimmed by 5 bases and the J gene end by 1 base; junction bases not matched to a gene: 2. Germline-derived CDR1 and CDR2 are LNHDA and SQIVND (reference sequence). The CDR3 nucleotides are TGTGCCAGTAGTTCGGGACAGGGGAGCAATCAGCCCCAGCATTTT. As protein: CASSSGQGSNQPQHF.

The chain joins TRBV7-9 to TRBJ2-1; 10 bases map to TRBD2. Trimming cost V 5 bases and J 9 bases; bases outside gene matches: 19. From germline, CDR1 is SEHNR and CDR2 FQNEAQ (reference sequence). This CDR3 is built from 18 residues. The CDR3 protein is CASSPRIISGRKMGEQFF. CDR3 sequence (DNA): TGTGCCAGCAGCCCTCGTATAATTAGCGGGAGGAAAATGGGTGAGCAGTTCTTC.

This clone was seen just once. V and J are TRBV4-1 and TRBJ1-1, with a possible D match to TRBD1 (6 bases). The CDR3 has 13 amino acids. Trimming took 4 bases from V and 7 from J, leaving 13 bases between them. Germline-derived CDR1 and CDR2 are MGHRA and YSYEKL. DNA of the CDR3: TGCGCCAGCAGCCCCGACAGGTATGGTGAAGCTTTCTTT. As protein: CASSPDRYGEAFF.

The V gene is TRBV7-8, the J gene TRBJ1-2, with D possibly being TRBD1 (6 bases). The V end lost 5 bases, the J end lost 0 bases, and 19 bases lay between the germline ends. Germline V gives CDR1 SGHVS, CDR2 FQNEAQ. This CDR3 is built from 17 residues. The CDR3 region is CASSGRQATGPNYGYTF. The CDR3 DNA sequence: TGTGCCAGCAGCGGCCGACAGGCTACGGGTCCTAACTATGGCTACACCTTC.

The chain joins TRBV7-3 to TRBJ2-1; maybe TRBD2 (6 bases). With 5 bases removed from V and 8 bases from J, the gap between germline ends came to 16 bases. Germline CDR1 SGHTA, CDR2 FQGTGA. The CDR3 covers 14 residues. The CDR3 loop reads CASSRRQPSDEQFF. The CDR3 bases are TGTGCCAGCAGCCGGCGACAGCCTAGCGATGAGCAGTTCTTC.

The CDR3 nucleotides read TGTGCCAGCAGCGAACTATACTCTGGAAACACCATATATTTT. This gives the protein CASSELYSGNTIYF. The V and J genes are TRBV13 and TRBJ1-3; no clear D. The V and J ends lost 5 bases and 0 bases respectively, with 8 bases between them. Germline V gene data show CDR1 as PRHDT and CDR2 as FYEKMQ (reference sequence). The CDR3 loop spans 14 amino acids.

V is TRBV28 and J is TRBJ2-7; D perhaps matches TRBD1 (6 bases). This CDR3 spans 15 amino acids. V lost 8 bases to trimming and J lost 0 bases, with 17 bases between them. Per the germline V gene, CDR1 is MDHEN and CDR2 is SYDVKM. The DNA of the CDR3 is TGTGCCAGCTCTTTGCGGGCAGGGGCCTCCTACGAGCAGTACTTC. It is translated as CASSLRAGASYEQYF.

In its sample, this clone was seen a few times. The chain couples TRBV15 to TRBJ2-7; D remains unclear. Trimming took off 1 base at V and 7 bases at J, with 11 bases between the two ends. This CDR3 spans 13 amino acids. Germline CDR1 and CDR2: LNHNV and YYDKDF (reference sequence). CDR3 sequence (DNA): TGTGCCACCAGCAGAGGCCCGCTTCGGGAGCAGTACTTC. Protein: CATSRGPLREQYF.

This rearrangement joins TRBV28 to TRBJ2-1; tentatively, D is TRBD1 (7 bases). V was cut by 8 bases and J by 9 bases, with 26 bases left in between. Germline V gives CDR1 MDHEN, CDR2 SYDVKM. The CDR3 runs to 16 residues. CDR3 sequence (DNA): TGTGCCAGCTCACTTGGAGGGGGCTACCCGCAGCGTGAGCAGTTCTTC. Encoded protein: CASSLGGGYPQREQFF.

The rearrangement joins TRBV18 to TRBJ1-5, with 10 bases fitting TRBD1. Trimming took 4 bases from V and 3 from J; bases not matched to a gene: 3. CDR1 KGHSH and CDR2 LQKENI come from the germline V gene. The CDR3 runs to 15 residues. The CDR3 DNA reads as TGTGCCAGCTCACGAGGGACAGGGGCCAATCAGCCCCAGCATTTT. It encodes CASSRGTGANQPQHF.

This clone was recorded only once. The chain recombines TRBV12-5 with TRBJ1-1, with TRBD1 matching 11 bases. This CDR3 is 15 amino acids long. Trimming removed 8 bases from V and 1 base from J; junction bases left unmatched: 6. Germline assignment: CDR1 LGHNT and CDR2 FRNRAP. The CDR3 protein is CASRGQGVPNTEAFF. The CDR3 DNA follows: TGTGCTAGTAGGGGACAGGGGGTTCCGAACACTGAAGCTTTCTTT.

V gene TRBV18 combines with J gene TRBJ2-7; 7 bases line up with TRBD1. V was clipped by 5 bases and J by 7 bases; unmatched bases: 14. The germline gives CDR1 KGHSH, CDR2 LQKENI. The CDR3 has 15 residues. The CDR3 here is CASSFGQAWVEEQYF. CDR3 DNA: TGTGCCAGCTCATTTGGACAGGCCTGGGTAGAGGAGCAGTACTTC.

The V and J genes are TRBV27 and TRBJ1-1, with D possibly TRBD1 on 6 matching bases. V was shortened by 5 bases and J by 0 bases, with 19 bases between the two germline ends. Germline values: CDR1 MNHEY, CDR2 SMNVEV (reference sequence). The CDR3 loop spans 17 amino acids. The CDR3 coding sequence is TGTGCCAGCAGTCCGTCTCCCCAGGGGAGATTGAACACTGAAGCTTTCTTT. As protein: CASSPSPQGRLNTEAFF.

The table lists this clone with a few counts. The gene calls are TRBV19 and TRBJ1-5, with 9 positions matching TRBD1. Losses at the gene ends were 6 bases for V and 0 bases for J; bases not matched to a gene: 3. In germline, CDR1 is LNHDA, CDR2 SQIVND (reference sequence). The CDR3 extends over 15 amino acids. DNA for the CDR3: TGTGCCAGTAGGGACAGGGGCTATAGCAATCAGCCCCAGCATTTT. The encoded protein is CASRDRGYSNQPQHF.